This T cell receptor beta chain was retrieved from a study of blood T cell repertoires in COVID-19. Donors in Cohort 3 who had recovered were those with two negative PCRs, healthcare professional clearance, or resolution of their symptoms. The assay was immunoSEQ multiplex PCR, and TCRdb's table has in-frame clones only and misses some. The repertoire consists of about 120,000 clones, with roughly 84% occurring once and the leading ten covering about 4%. V was cut by 0 bases and J by 0 bases, with 21 bases left in between. This CDR3 has 20 residues. Germline CDR1 MNHNS, CDR2 SASEGT. The TCR comes from a woman aged 30 to 39 who had recovered from COVID-19. The chain recombines TRBV6-1 with TRBJ1-3, with D possibly matching TRBD1 (6 bases). Specimen: PBMCs or T cells enriched from blood (not recorded which). CDR3 nucleotide sequence: TGTGCCAGCAGTGAAGCAGGGGGGAGGGTGAAGGGGCCCTCTGGAAACACCATATATTTT. Translating it yields CASSEAGGRVKGPSGNTIYF.